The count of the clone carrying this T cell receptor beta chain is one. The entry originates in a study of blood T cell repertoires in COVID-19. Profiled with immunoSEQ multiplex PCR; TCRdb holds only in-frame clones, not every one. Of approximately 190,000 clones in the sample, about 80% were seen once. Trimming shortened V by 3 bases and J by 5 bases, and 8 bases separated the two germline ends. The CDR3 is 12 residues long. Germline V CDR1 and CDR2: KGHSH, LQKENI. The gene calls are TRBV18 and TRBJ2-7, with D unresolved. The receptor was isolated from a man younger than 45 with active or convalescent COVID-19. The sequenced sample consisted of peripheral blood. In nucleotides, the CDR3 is TGTGCCAGCTCACCTCCCGGAGACGAGCAGTACTTC. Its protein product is CASSPPGDEQYF.